Listed here are 25 T cell receptor beta chains from one sample, sequenced in a study of blood T cell repertoires in COVID-19. TCRdb's table, derived via immunoSEQ multiplex PCR, lists solely in-frame clones and lacks some. The sample holds over 120,000 clones, around 78% seen once. The specimen sequenced was peripheral blood. The receptors were sampled from an older woman with acute or convalescent COVID-19.

The chain has TRBV7-6 and TRBJ2-7, with 7 positions matching TRBD2. Germline CDR1 reads SGHVS; CDR2 reads FNYEAQ. V gave up 2 bases and J gave up 5 bases; unmatched junction bases: 6. This CDR3 comprises 14 residues. The CDR3 sequence is CASSLIREDHEQYF. The CDR3 coding sequence is TGTGCCAGCAGCTTAATTCGGGAGGATCACGAGCAGTACTTC.

V gene TRBV6-6 combines with J gene TRBJ2-3; D is perhaps TRBD1 (6 bases). There are 14 residues in the CDR3. The V end was cut by 3 bases, the J end by 4 bases, with 11 bases between. Germline CDR1 is MNHNY and CDR2 is SVGAGI (reference sequence). CDR3: CASSYPGVADTQYF. The CDR3 coding sequence is TGTGCCAGCAGTTATCCAGGGGTGGCAGATACGCAGTATTTT.

The gene calls are TRBV7-9 and TRBJ1-4; D may be TRBD1 (5 bases). CDR1 SEHNR and CDR2 FQNEAQ come from the germline V gene (reference sequence). The CDR3 contains 15 residues. V was shortened by 2 bases and J by 8 bases, with 15 bases between the two germline ends. The DNA for the CDR3 is TGTGCCAGCAGCTTAAAGTCCGTCGGGGGGGAAAAACTGTTTTTT. It yields the protein CASSLKSVGGEKLFF.

This clone has only a few counts. This rearrangement joins TRBV29-1 to TRBJ1-1; 7 nucleotides line up with TRBD1. Germline V gives CDR1 SQVTM, CDR2 ANQGSEA. The junction had 14 bases not matched to a gene; V was cut back by 3 bases and J by 7 bases. The CDR3 totals 15 residues. The CDR3 loop is CSVDGAGGNYYEAFF. The DNA for the CDR3 is TGCAGCGTTGATGGGGCAGGGGGGAATTATTATGAAGCTTTCTTT.

The CDR3: CASSYPTPYQETQYF. CDR3 bases: TGTGCCAGCAGTTACCCAACACCGTACCAAGAGACCCAGTACTTC. The chain joins TRBV6-6 to TRBJ2-5; D is uncertain. The CDR3 extends over 15 amino acids. The ends were cut back, 2 bases at V and 0 bases at J, with 10 bases in the middle. CDR1 is MNHNY, CDR2 SVGAGI, per germline (reference sequence).

This sequence joins TRBV15 and TRBJ2-5; TRBD2 matches at 9 bases. V lost 5 bases to trimming and J lost 2 bases; unmatched junction nucleotides: 12. This CDR3 spans 17 amino acids. CDR1 and CDR2 (germline): LNHNV, YYDKDF (reference sequence). CDR3 sequence (DNA): TGTGCCACCAGCCTTGGGGCGACTAGCGGTAAACAAGAGACCCAGTACTTC. Amino acids: CATSLGATSGKQETQYF.

The rearrangement joins TRBV5-6 to TRBJ1-1; the D is unclear. Trimming left V 0 bases short and J 5 bases short, with 14 bases between. Germline V gives CDR1 SGHDT, CDR2 YYEEEE. The CDR3 extends over 15 amino acids. The CDR3 region is CASSLEEWSNTEAFF. CDR3 sequence (DNA): TGTGCCAGCAGCTTGGAGGAGTGGAGCAATACTGAAGCTTTCTTT.

This clone was recorded a few times. The V and J genes are TRBV10-3 and TRBJ2-1; the D gene is possibly TRBD2 (5 bases). Per germline, CDR1 ENHRY and CDR2 SYGVKD. The CDR3 extends over 15 amino acids. V was shortened by 9 bases and J by 0 bases, with 15 bases between the two germline ends. The CDR3 DNA reads as TGTGCCATTTCCCGAAGCGGAAGCTCCTACAATGAGCAGTTCTTC. This translates into CAISRSGSSYNEQFF.

The chain joins TRBV11-3 to TRBJ1-1, with 8 bases matching TRBD1. The CDR3 is made up of 17 amino acids. V lost 1 base to trimming and J lost 7 bases; unmatched junction nucleotides: 14. Germline-derived CDR1 and CDR2 are SGHNT and YENEEA. The CDR3 is CASSLGGRGRGQSEAFF. The CDR3 DNA sequence: TGTGCCAGCAGCTTAGGAGGCAGGGGCAGGGGGCAAAGTGAAGCTTTCTTT. The variable domain in full, completed from reference TRBV11-3 and TRBJ1-1, reads EAGVVQSPRYKIIEKKQPVAFWCNPISGHNTLYWYLQNLGQGPELLIRYENEEAVDDSQLPKDRFSAERLKGVDSTLKIQPAELGDSAVYLCASSLGGRGRGQSEAFFGQGTRLTVV.

J is TRBJ1-3 and V is TRBV7-9, with TRBD1 as a possible D gene (5 bases). Trimming shortened V by 10 bases and J by 5 bases, and 21 bases separated the two germline ends. Germline CDR1 is SEHNR and CDR2 is FQNEAQ (reference sequence). The CDR3 totals 15 residues. DNA of the CDR3: TGTGCCATCCTTCTGGGGCAGGCTGAAAGAAACACCATATATTTT. The encoded protein is CAILLGQAERNTIYF.

The chain has TRBV3-1 (or the pseudogene TRBV3-2) and TRBJ1-5, with TRBD1 matching over 10 bases. CDR1 and CDR2 (germline): LGHDT, YNNKEL (reference sequence). V dropped 4 bases and J dropped 0; count of bases not matched to a gene: 3. This CDR3 has 16 amino acids. In DNA form, the CDR3 reads TGTGCCAGCAGCCCCGGGACAGGGGCTAGCAATCAGCCCCAGCATTTT. Translating it yields CASSPGTGASNQPQHF.

The V and J genes are TRBV28 and TRBJ1-1, with a possible D match to TRBD1 (5 bases). Germline values: CDR1 MDHEN, CDR2 SYDVKM. This CDR3 spans 14 amino acids. V was trimmed by 2 bases and J by 2 bases, leaving 9 bases between them. The CDR3 sequence is CASSLDSRNTEAFF. The DNA of the CDR3 is TGTGCCAGCAGTTTAGACAGTAGAAACACTGAAGCTTTCTTT.

The J gene is TRBJ1-4, the V gene TRBV9, with D perhaps TRBD1 (6 bases). V lost 0 bases, J lost 2 bases, and 14 bases lay in between. The germline V gene has CDR1 SGDLS and CDR2 YYNGEE. CDR3 length: 17 residues. CDR3 protein: CASSVANRVGTNEKLFF. The DNA for the CDR3 is TGTGCCAGCAGCGTAGCTAACAGGGTAGGCACTAATGAAAAACTGTTTTTT. Combining the CDR3 with reference TRBV9 and TRBJ1-4 gives the whole variable domain DSGVTQTPKHLITATGQRVTLRCSPRSGDLSVYWYQQSLDQGLQFLIQYYNGEERAKGNILERFSAQQFPDLHSELNLSSLELGDSALYFCASSVANRVGTNEKLFFGSGTQLSVL.

The chain recombines TRBV19 with TRBJ1-1; TRBD1 matches 8 bases. Germline CDR1 is LNHDA and CDR2 is SQIVND (reference sequence). The J segment lost 1 base and the V segment lost 4 bases, leaving 8 bases of the junction unmatched. This CDR3 spans 16 amino acids. The CDR3 reads CASSKLPGTGNTEAFF. CDR3 DNA sequence: TGTGCCAGTAGTAAGCTTCCCGGGACAGGGAACACTGAAGCTTTCTTT.

V and J are TRBV4-1 and TRBJ2-7; TRBD2 matches at 11 bases. V lost 1 base and J lost 0; bases outside the gene matches: 8. The CDR3 has 18 residues. Germline V lookup: CDR1 MGHRA, CDR2 YSYEKL. The CDR3 loop is CASSQGRLAGPSSYEQYF. CDR3 DNA: TGCGCCAGCAGCCAAGGTAGACTAGCGGGACCCAGCTCCTACGAGCAGTACTTC.

The chain carries TRBV5-1 and TRBJ2-7, with TRBD1 matching over 8 bases. The CDR3 runs to 16 residues. After removal of 3 bases from V and 0 bases from J, the junction contained 8 bases not matched to a gene. CDR1 and CDR2 (germline): SGHRS, YFSETQ. Here the CDR3 DNA reads TGCGCCAGCAGCTCCCCCGGACAGGGCCCCTCCTACGAGCAGTACTTC. This gives the protein CASSSPGQGPSYEQYF.

J is TRBJ1-1 and V is TRBV18; TRBD1 matches 8 bases. Looked up from germline, CDR1 is KGHSH and CDR2 is LQKENI. V was pared by 3 bases and J by 6 bases, with 12 bases of the junction left unmatched. The CDR3 totals 16 residues. The CDR3 nucleotides are TGTGCCAGCTCACCCGACAGGGGTAGGGGCACGTCTGAAGCTTTCTTT. It codes for CASSPDRGRGTSEAFF.

This chain connects TRBV23-1 to TRBJ2-1; TRBD2 matches at 13 bases. TRBV23-1 is assigned to the ORF class and has an uncertain function. The CDR3 covers 15 residues. V was clipped by 6 bases and J by 3 bases; unmatched bases: 2. The CDR3 here is CASRRTSGSYNEQFF. The CDR3 bases are TGCGCCAGCAGACGGACTAGCGGGAGCTACAATGAGCAGTTCTTC.

The genes are TRBV5-8 and TRBJ1-2; 10 bases agree with TRBD1. The ends lost 0 bases at V and 3 bases at J; junction bases unmatched: 2. The CDR3 covers 15 residues. The V gene's germline CDR1 is SGHTS and CDR2 YDEGEE. CDR3 nucleotides: TGTGCCAGCAGCTTGGGGGACAGGGGAGACTATGGCTACACCTTC. The encoded protein is CASSLGDRGDYGYTF.

This chain connects TRBV11-2 to TRBJ2-7, with 9 bases matching TRBD1. Germline V gene data show CDR1 as SGHAT and CDR2 as FQNNGV. V gave up 5 bases and J gave up 12 bases; unmatched junction bases: 14. The CDR3 contains 14 residues. The CDR3 coding sequence is TGTGCCAGCAGCCCAAGGACAGGGGCGACCCCAGGGTACTTC. Translation gives CASSPRTGATPGYF.

Remarks on this clone: Other DNA sequences in this sample translate to the same CDR3. The chain is built from TRBV19 and TRBJ2-1, with TRBD2 identical over 8 bases. The CDR3 is 15 residues long. CDR1 LNHDA and CDR2 SQIVND come from the germline V gene (reference sequence). V lost 5 bases to trimming and J lost 0 bases; unmatched junction nucleotides: 3. The CDR3 loop reads CASSPSGSSYNEQFF. The CDR3 nucleotides read TGTGCCAGTAGTCCAAGCGGGAGCTCCTACAATGAGCAGTTCTTC.

The chain employs TRBV5-1 and TRBJ2-1; the D gene is possibly TRBD1 (7 bases). Trimming took 2 bases from V and 4 from J, leaving 16 bases between them. The CDR3 length is 16 residues. CDR1 is SGHRS and CDR2 is YFSETQ in the germline V gene. The CDR3 DNA follows: TGCGCCAGCAGCTTAAGGGGGGACAGACAATACAATGAGCAGTTCTTC. This encodes CASSLRGDRQYNEQFF.

This chain connects TRBV24-1 to TRBJ1-5; no definite D call. The CDR3 spans 14 residues. In germline, CDR1 is KGHDR, CDR2 SFDVKD. V was trimmed by 1 base and J by 7 bases, leaving 10 bases between them. CDR3: CATSDFEASQPQHF. As DNA, the CDR3 is TGTGCCACCAGTGATTTTGAGGCTAGCCAGCCCCAGCATTTT.

The chain is built from TRBV28 and TRBJ1-5, with 12 bases aligning to TRBD1. The CDR3 length is 16 residues. Germline V CDR1 and CDR2: MDHEN, SYDVKM. Trimming cost V 7 bases and J 6 bases; bases outside gene matches: 10. The CDR3 reads CASTTPGQGASQPQHF. CDR3 nucleotide sequence: TGTGCCAGCACCACACCGGGACAGGGGGCGTCTCAGCCCCAGCATTTT. Supplemented by reference TRBV28 and TRBJ1-5, the full variable domain reads DVKVTQSSRYLVKRTGEKVFLECVQDMDHENMFWYRQDPGLGLRLIYFSYDVKMKEKGDIPEGYSVSREKKERFSLILESASTNQTSMYLCASTTPGQGASQPQHFGDGTRLSIL.

The V and J genes are TRBV10-3 and TRBJ2-7; D perhaps matches TRBD1 (6 bases). In germline, CDR1 is ENHRY, CDR2 SYGVKD. V was pared by 3 bases and J by 2 bases, with 17 bases between. The CDR3 is made up of 16 amino acids. The DNA of the CDR3 is TGTGCCATCAGTGATAGAACGGGCAGGGGAACCTACGAGCAGTACTTC. It is translated as CAISDRTGRGTYEQYF.